This T cell receptor (beta chain) was observed in a study of blood T cell repertoires in COVID-19. As for the study in general: Collection of acute and convalescent COVID-19 samples took place in the United States, Italy and Spain.

This clone occurred once. Data came from immunoSEQ multiplex PCR; TCRdb stores just in-frame clones and leaves some out. This table holds more than 100,000 clones, around 87% found once. The clonotype comes from a man aged 45-65 years with active COVID-19. Sequencing was performed on peripheral blood.

CDR3 residues: CASRWPRSRRQPQHF. The CDR3 DNA reads TGTGCCAGCAGATGGCCCAGATCCCGTCGTCAGCCCCAGCATTTT. The V call is TRBV21-1, the J call TRBJ1-5; the table assigns TRBD1, which was not confirmed against the DNA. TRBV21-1 constitutes a pseudogene. The length of the CDR3 is 15 residues.